The 8 T cell receptor beta chains below all came from one sample that was sequenced in a study of glioma-infiltrating T cells after dendritic cell vaccination. Assay: immunoSEQ multiplex PCR; the TCRdb copy retains only in-frame clones and omits some. The data hold some 38,000 clones, with approximately 82% observed a single time. The input for sequencing was blood, taken before dendritic cell vaccination. The receptors come from a human donor with glioblastoma.

The V call is TRBV6-6, the J call TRBJ1-5, with D perhaps matching TRBD1 (5 bases). This CDR3 has 15 amino acids. CDR1 and CDR2 (germline): MNHNY, SVGAGI (reference sequence). V lost 9 bases, J lost 2 bases, and 17 bases lay in between. The CDR3 nucleotides read TGTGCCAGTGGGGGGGGAGGGTTTGGCAATCAGCCCCAGCATTTT. Translation: CASGGGGFGNQPQHF.

Concerning this clone itself: This sample includes further DNA sequences coding for the same CDR3. The V call is TRBV4-3, the J call TRBJ1-6; a possible D gene is TRBD1 (5 bases). Germline assignment: CDR1 LGHNA and CDR2 YSLEER. V lost 6 bases to trimming and J lost 7 bases, with 19 bases between them. The CDR3 sequence is 16 residues long. The CDR3 loop reads CASSQTRTGGNSPLHF. CDR3 nucleotide sequence: TGCGCCAGCAGTCAAACTCGGACGGGGGGAAATTCACCCCTCCACTTT.

CDR3 protein: CASSRSRNEQFF. CDR3 nucleotide sequence: TGCGCCAGCAGCCGGTCTAGGAATGAGCAGTTCTTC. The chain couples TRBV4-3 to TRBJ2-1; D unclear. The germline V and J ends were trimmed by 4 bases and 7 bases, with 8 bases remaining between them. Per germline, CDR1 LGHNA and CDR2 YSLEER. This CDR3 region has 12 residues.

The chain is built from TRBV5-1 and TRBJ2-6, with 15 nucleotides matching TRBD2. The CDR3 has 18 residues. Trimming removed 4 bases from V and 0 bases from J; junction bases left unmatched: 2. Looked up from germline, CDR1 is SGHRS and CDR2 is YFSETQ. CDR3 DNA: TGCGCCAGCAGCGCGGGACTAGCGGGGGGCTCTGGGGCCAACGTCCTGACTTTC. Its protein product is CASSAGLAGGSGANVLTF.

This clone was recorded only once. The V and J genes are TRBV7-2 and TRBJ2-7; a weak D match, TRBD2 (6 bases). In germline, CDR1 is SGHTA, CDR2 FQGNSA. The CDR3 sequence is 14 residues long. V lost 0 bases to trimming and J lost 3 bases, with 9 bases between them. The CDR3 loop reads CASSLALAGYEQYF. Written as DNA, the CDR3 is TGTGCCAGCAGCTTAGCACTAGCCGGCTACGAGCAGTACTTC.

This chain uses TRBV30 with TRBJ2-7; 8 positions match TRBD1. From germline, CDR1 is GTSNPN and CDR2 SVGIG (reference sequence). The junction had 9 bases not matched to a gene; V was cut back by 3 bases and J by 5 bases. This CDR3 region has 14 residues. In nucleotides, the CDR3 is TGTGCCTGGAGGACCCGGACAGGGATGCACGAGCAGTACTTC. This translates into CAWRTRTGMHEQYF.

V usage is TRBV4-3 and J usage is TRBJ1-1, with D uncertain. The germline gives CDR1 LGHNA, CDR2 YSLEER. The CDR3 has 14 amino acids. Trimming left V 0 bases short and J 0 bases short, with 5 bases between. This CDR3 reads CASSQDLMNTEAFF. The CDR3 nucleotides are TGCGCCAGCAGCCAAGATTTAATGAACACTGAAGCTTTCTTT.

This clone appeared once. The chain carries TRBV7-6 and TRBJ2-3, with D perhaps TRBD2 (6 bases). V was trimmed by 1 base and J by 7 bases, leaving 15 bases between them. The CDR3 has 15 amino acids. Germline CDR1 reads SGHVS; CDR2 reads FNYEAQ. CDR3 loop: CASSLVSLASNTQYF. The DNA of the CDR3 is TGTGCCAGCAGCTTAGTATCACTAGCTTCAAATACGCAGTATTTT.